These 27 T cell receptor beta chains originate from one sample sequenced in a study of beta chain features in type 1 diabetes. Notes on the study in general: When Type 1 diabetes patients were examined, their TCRB CDR3s proved moderately but significantly shorter in all four CD4+ subsets.

These receptors lack a known antigen. Expressed TCRB transcripts were sequenced because the entire RNA isolate underwent reverse transcription. The assay was immunoSEQ multiplex PCR, and TCRdb's table has in-frame clones only and misses some. The sample lists 600,000 to 700,000 clones; 10% to 15% were seen once. Sequenced: naive CD4+ T cells from blood. The receptors here all came from a man between 18 and 29 years old with type 1 diabetes.

This clone was seen more than once but under ten times. Other DNA sequences in this specimen translate into the identical CDR3. This chain connects TRBV5-1 to TRBJ2-7, with 7 bases fitting TRBD1. The CDR3 is made up of 13 amino acids. V was clipped by 4 bases and J by 2 bases; unmatched bases: 3. Germline values: CDR1 SGHRS, CDR2 YFSETQ. Here the CDR3 DNA reads TGCGCCAGCAGCCCCGGGACAGCCTACGAGCAGTACTTC. This sequence encodes CASSPGTAYEQYF.

In this sample, this clone turned up a few times. The genes are TRBV5-1 and TRBJ2-7; 10 positions match TRBD1. Trimming at V came to 4 bases and at J to 2 bases, leaving 9 bases not matched to a gene. Germline values: CDR1 SGHRS, CDR2 YFSETQ. This CDR3 has 16 amino acids. For the CDR3, the DNA is TGCGCCAGCAGCCCTGGAAGGGACAGGGGCACCTACGAGCAGTACTTC. Protein product: CASSPGRDRGTYEQYF.

This clone has more than one count but fewer than ten. V and J are TRBV4-1 and TRBJ2-2; tentative D call: TRBD1 (6 bases). This CDR3 has 17 residues. From germline, CDR1 is MGHRA and CDR2 YSYEKL. The V and J ends lost 0 bases and 5 bases respectively, with 16 bases between them. DNA for the CDR3: TGCGCCAGCAGCCAAGATATCTGGACAGATCTAACCGGGGAGCTGTTTTTT. It codes for CASSQDIWTDLTGELFF.

The gene calls are TRBV30 and TRBJ1-4, with 7 bases identical to TRBD1. The V gene's germline CDR1 is GTSNPN and CDR2 SVGIG (reference sequence). CDR3 length equals 14 residues. Germline trimming cut 0 bases from V and 6 bases from J; bases unmatched to any gene: 4. The CDR3 loop reads CAWSVQGFHEKLFF. The CDR3 nucleotides read TGTGCCTGGAGTGTACAGGGGTTCCATGAAAAACTGTTTTTT.

The genes are TRBV6-5 and TRBJ2-7; TRBD2 aligns across 8 bases. J gave up 0 bases and V 6 bases, and 4 bases lay outside the gene matches. CDR3 length: 14 residues. Germline CDR1 MNHEY, CDR2 SVGAGI. The CDR3 DNA reads as TGTGCCAGCAGCTTAGCGGGGTCCTCCTACGAGCAGTACTTC. It is translated as CASSLAGSSYEQYF.

This clone has just a few counts. The J gene is TRBJ1-2, the V gene TRBV7-2; no clear D gene. Germline assignment: CDR1 SGHTA and CDR2 FQGNSA. This CDR3 comprises 14 residues. V shed 7 bases and J shed 0 bases, with 12 bases lying between them. The CDR3 here is CASTPGGANYGYTF. In DNA, the CDR3 is TGTGCCAGCACCCCGGGAGGAGCTAACTATGGCTACACCTTC.

The chain couples TRBV7-8 to TRBJ1-4, with TRBD1 matching over 7 bases. The V segment lost 5 bases and the J segment 6 bases; nucleotides outside the gene matches: 6. CDR1 is SGHVS and CDR2 is FQNEAQ in the germline V gene. The CDR3 extends over 14 amino acids. The CDR3 reads CASSLTGQDEKLFF. In nucleotides, the CDR3 is TGTGCCAGCAGCCTGACAGGGCAGGATGAAAAACTGTTTTTT.

This clone was recorded only once. The chain couples TRBV10-3 to TRBJ1-1; no reliable D call. V lost 0 bases to trimming and J lost 10 bases, with 6 bases between them. The CDR3 extends over 11 amino acids. In germline, CDR1 is ENHRY, CDR2 SYGVKD. CDR3 region: CAISESVGAFF. CDR3 nucleotides: TGTGCCATCAGTGAGTCGGTTGGAGCTTTCTTT.

The chain links TRBV23-1 to TRBJ1-5, with a possible D match to TRBD1 (5 bases). TRBV23-1 is known as an ORF, though its function is uncertain. V was cut by 8 bases and J by 4 bases, with 18 bases left in between. The CDR3 length is 15 residues. CDR3 nucleotides: TGCGCCAGCCATCGGAGTACCGAGGGGAATCAGCCCCAGCATTTT. It translates to CASHRSTEGNQPQHF.

This clone was found a few times. This chain uses TRBV30 with TRBJ1-6; weak D call: TRBD1 (5 bases). In germline, CDR1 is GTSNPN, CDR2 SVGIG (reference sequence). The CDR3 spans 14 residues. With 1 base removed from V and 9 bases from J, the gap between germline ends came to 13 bases. CDR3 sequence (DNA): TGTGCCTGGAGTGGAAGGGGCCTGGCTTCACCCCTCCACTTT. Encoded protein: CAWSGRGLASPLHF. Looking up the rest from reference TRBV30 and TRBJ1-6 gives the full variable domain: SQTIHQWPATLVQPVGSPLSLECTVEGTSNPNLYWYRQAAGRGLQLLFYSVGIGQISSEVPQNLSASRPQDRQFILSSKKLLLSDSGFYLCAWSGRGLASPLHFGNGTRLTVT.

The rearrangement joins TRBV21-1 to TRBJ1-1; TRBD1 reflects the table's D call only, with no check against the DNA. TRBV21-1 is a pseudogene. The CDR3 extends over 16 amino acids. As DNA, the CDR3 is TGTGCCAGCAGCAAAGAGGGCAGGGCGGTGAAGACTGAAGCTTTCTTT. It translates to CASSKEGRAVKTEAFF.

The V gene is TRBV4-1, the J gene TRBJ1-3; D is uncertain. Germline assignment: CDR1 MGHRA and CDR2 YSYEKL. With 3 bases removed from V and 4 bases from J, the gap between germline ends came to 13 bases. The CDR3 has 15 residues. The CDR3 DNA reads as TGCGCCAGCAGCCACGACCAAATAAAGGGAAACACCATATATTTT. Encoded protein: CASSHDQIKGNTIYF.

The chain carries TRBV2 and TRBJ2-1, with D possibly TRBD2 on 6 matching bases. This CDR3 comprises 13 residues. The V and J ends lost 6 bases and 10 bases respectively, with 16 bases between them. CDR1 SNHLY and CDR2 FYNNEI come from the germline V gene. In DNA form, the CDR3 reads TGTGCCAGCAGAATTAATGCGGGAACGGAGCAGTTCTTC. Its protein product is CASRINAGTEQFF.

This clone appeared a few times. The chain couples TRBV11-2 to TRBJ2-2; TRBD2 might be the D (5 bases). The CDR3 sequence is 12 residues long. V was cut by 5 bases and J by 7 bases, with 8 bases left in between. Germline CDR1 SGHAT, CDR2 FQNNGV. In nucleotides, the CDR3 is TGTGCCAGCAGCCAGGAGGTCGGGGAGCTGTTTTTT. It is translated as CASSQEVGELFF.

This chain connects TRBV13 to TRBJ1-1; a possible D gene is TRBD1 (5 bases). The CDR3 is 14 amino acids. The germline gives CDR1 PRHDT, CDR2 FYEKMQ (reference sequence). The V end was cut by 5 bases, the J end by 2 bases, with 12 bases between. The CDR3 sequence is CASSPRGENTEAFF. CDR3 in DNA: TGTGCCAGCAGCCCGAGGGGAGAAAACACTGAAGCTTTCTTT.

This clone was found a few times. V and J are TRBV6-5 and TRBJ2-5; the match to TRBD1 covers 7 bases. The CDR3 is made up of 12 amino acids. Germline V gene data show CDR1 as MNHEY and CDR2 as SVGAGI. V was pared by 6 bases and J by 2 bases, with 0 bases of the junction left unmatched. The CDR3 DNA reads as TGTGCCAGCAGGACAGGGCAAGAGACCCAGTACTTC. Amino acids: CASRTGQETQYF.

This clone was seen a few times. CDR3 protein: CASSTTGEAFF. DNA of the CDR3: TGTGCCAGCAGTACGACGGGTGAAGCTTTCTTT. This sequence joins TRBV28 and TRBJ1-1, with D hard to call. Germline lookup yields CDR1 MDHEN and CDR2 SYDVKM. This CDR3 comprises 11 residues. V was cut by 5 bases and J by 7 bases, with 8 bases left in between.

The chain combines TRBV7-2 with TRBJ2-3, with D possibly being TRBD2 (5 bases). The V gene lost 4 bases and the J gene lost 3 bases, with 17 bases spanning the gap. This CDR3 comprises 16 residues. Germline loops: CDR1 SGHTA, CDR2 FQGNSA. The CDR3 loop reads CASSSNLWPGTDTQYF. CDR3 nucleotide sequence: TGTGCCAGCAGCTCGAATCTTTGGCCGGGAACAGATACGCAGTATTTT.

This clone was recorded a few times. Here the CDR3 DNA reads TGTGCCAGCAGCCCGTCCAATCAGCCCCAGCATTTT. The encoded protein is CASSPSNQPQHF. The V gene is TRBV7-8, the J gene TRBJ1-5, with D unresolved. Deletions cut 5 bases from V and 3 bases from J, with 5 bases between. There are 12 residues in the CDR3. Per germline, CDR1 SGHVS and CDR2 FQNEAQ.

This clone was counted a few times. The chain combines TRBV6-1 with TRBJ2-7, with unresolved D. V lost 4 bases to trimming and J lost 5 bases, with 12 bases between them. The CDR3 runs 13 residues. Germline V CDR1 and CDR2: MNHNS, SASEGT. The CDR3 DNA sequence: TGTGCCAGCAGTGTACCCGAGGAAAACGAGCAGTACTTC. Protein: CASSVPEENEQYF.

The chain couples TRBV6-5 to TRBJ2-5; possible D gene TRBD1, 6 bases. Germline values: CDR1 MNHEY, CDR2 SVGAGI. The V and J ends lost 5 bases and 0 bases respectively, with 13 bases between them. This CDR3 contains 15 residues. CDR3 nucleotide sequence: TGTGCCAGCAGTGCACACAGGGATTACCAAGAGACCCAGTACTTC. Its protein is CASSAHRDYQETQYF.

The gene calls are TRBV18 and TRBJ1-2; D might be TRBD1 (6 bases). Germline-derived CDR1 and CDR2 are KGHSH and LQKENI. Trimming shortened V by 3 bases and J by 1 base, and 15 bases separated the two germline ends. The CDR3 extends over 16 amino acids. CDR3 loop: CASSPESRGINYGYTF. The CDR3 DNA reads TGTGCCAGCTCACCTGAAAGCAGGGGAATTAACTATGGCTACACCTTC.

This CDR3 reads CASGDRNSGYTF. The CDR3 nucleotides are TGTGCCAGCGGGGACCGAAATAGTGGCTACACCTTC. This rearrangement joins TRBV6-5 to TRBJ1-2, with a possible D match to TRBD1 (5 bases). Germline V gives CDR1 MNHEY, CDR2 SVGAGI. The CDR3 totals 12 residues. The V end was cut by 8 bases, the J end by 7 bases, with 14 bases between.

The V gene is TRBV5-1, the J gene TRBJ2-5, with TRBD1 as a possible D gene (6 bases). Germline CDR1 is SGHRS and CDR2 is YFSETQ. This CDR3 region has 14 residues. Trimming shortened V by 1 base and J by 1 base, and 8 bases separated the two germline ends. CDR3 nucleotides: TGCGCCAGCAGCTTGTACAGGGCCCAAGAGACCCAGTACTTC. Its translation is CASSLYRAQETQYF.

The gene calls are TRBV7-9 and TRBJ1-4; tentatively, D is TRBD1 (5 bases). Germline CDR1 SEHNR, CDR2 FQNEAQ (reference sequence). There are 12 residues in the CDR3. V gave up 5 bases and J gave up 8 bases, with 9 bases separating them. The CDR3 coding sequence is TGTGCCAGCAGCCCCCGACAGGAAAAACTGTTTTTT. It codes for CASSPRQEKLFF.

This clone was seen only a few times. The V and J genes are TRBV29-1 and TRBJ1-1, with 8 bases that match TRBD1. Germline CDR1 SQVTM, CDR2 ANQGSEA. V dropped 4 bases and J dropped 0; count of bases not matched to a gene: 4. The CDR3 has 14 amino acids. The CDR3: CSVGDRPLNTEAFF. The CDR3 DNA reads as TGCAGCGTTGGGGACAGGCCTCTGAACACTGAAGCTTTCTTT. Using reference TRBV29-1 and TRBJ1-1 for the parts outside the CDR3, the full variable domain is SAVISQKPSRDICQRGTSLTIQCQVDSQVTMMFWYRQQPGQSLTLIATANQGSEATYESGFVIDKFPISRPNLTFSTLTVSNMSPEDSSIYLCSVGDRPLNTEAFFGQGTRLTVV.

The V gene is TRBV5-4, the J gene TRBJ1-2, with TRBD1 matching over 10 bases. CDR1 is SGHNT, CDR2 YYREEE, per germline (reference sequence). The ends lost 4 bases at V and 8 bases at J; junction bases unmatched: 5. CDR3 length: 13 residues. CDR3 protein: CASSQGQGYGYTF. The CDR3 nucleotides are TGTGCCAGCAGCCAGGGACAGGGGTACGGCTACACCTTC. Based on the CDR3 plus reference TRBV5-4 and TRBJ1-2, the full variable domain is ETGVTQSPTHLIKTRGQQVTLRCSSQSGHNTVSWYQQALGQGPQFIFQYYREEENGRGNFPPRFSGLQFPNYSSELNVNALELDDSALYLCASSQGQGYGYTFGSGTRLTVV.